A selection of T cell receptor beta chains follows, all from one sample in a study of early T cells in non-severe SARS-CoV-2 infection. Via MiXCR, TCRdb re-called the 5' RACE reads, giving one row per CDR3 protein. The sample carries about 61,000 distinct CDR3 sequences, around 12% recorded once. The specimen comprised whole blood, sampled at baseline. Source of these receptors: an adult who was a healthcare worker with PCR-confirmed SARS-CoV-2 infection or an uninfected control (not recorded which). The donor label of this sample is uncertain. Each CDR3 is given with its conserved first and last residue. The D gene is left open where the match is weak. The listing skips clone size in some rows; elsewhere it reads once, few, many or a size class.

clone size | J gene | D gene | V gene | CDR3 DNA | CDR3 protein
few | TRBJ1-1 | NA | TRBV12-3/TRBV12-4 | TGTGCCAGCAGTTTAGCGAGGGGGAACACTGAAGCTTTCTTT | CASSLARGNTEAFF
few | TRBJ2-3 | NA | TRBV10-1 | TGCGCCAGCAGTATAAGGTATACAGATACGCAGTATTTT | CASSIRYTDTQYF
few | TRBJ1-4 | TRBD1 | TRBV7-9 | TGTGCCAGCAGCCCGCAGGGGGGTAATGAAAAACTGTTTTTT | CASSPQGGNEKLFF
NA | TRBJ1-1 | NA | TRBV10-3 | TGTGCCATCAAGCATCTCGAGAAAACTGAAGCTTTCTTT | CAIKHLEKTEAFF
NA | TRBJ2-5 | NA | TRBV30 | TGTGCCTGGAGTGGTATGGTCGGGGAGACCCAGTACTTC | CAWSGMVGETQYF
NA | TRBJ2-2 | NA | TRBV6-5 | TGTGCCAGCAGTTACAGCGGACGTAAGATCCCCACCGGGGAGCTGTTTTTT | CASSYSGRKIPTGELFF
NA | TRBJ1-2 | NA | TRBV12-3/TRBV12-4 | TGTGCCAGCAGTTTAGGAGACAGCTATGGCTACACCTTC | CASSLGDSYGYTF
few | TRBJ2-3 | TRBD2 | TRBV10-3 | TGTGCCATCAGTGATAGGACTAGCGGGGGAGATACGCAGTATTTT | CAISDRTSGGDTQYF
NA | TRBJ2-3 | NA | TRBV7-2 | TGTGCCAGCAGCTTGGAGGGAGTACGCGCAGATACGCAGTATTTT | CASSLEGVRADTQYF
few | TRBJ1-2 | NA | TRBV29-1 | TGCAGCGTTGACCTGACTGGCTACACCTTC | CSVDLTGYTF
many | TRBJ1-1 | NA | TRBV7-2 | TGTGCCAGCAGCCTAGACCCTAACACTGAAGCTTTCTTT | CASSLDPNTEAFF
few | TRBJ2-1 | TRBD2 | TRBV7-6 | TGTGCCAGCAGCCGTGGACTAGCGGACTTGTATGAGCAGTTCTTC | CASSRGLADLYEQFF
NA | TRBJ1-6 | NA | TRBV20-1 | TGCAGTGCTAGAGATCAAAGCTCCTATAATTCACCCCTCCACTTT | CSARDQSSYNSPLHF
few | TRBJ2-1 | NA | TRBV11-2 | TGTGCCAGCAGCCCCCGACTAGTGGTTGGGAATGAGCAGTTCTTC | CASSPRLVVGNEQFF
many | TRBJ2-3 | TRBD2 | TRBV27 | TGTGCCAGCAGTCGAGGACTAGCTGGTAGTACAGATACGCAGTATTTT | CASSRGLAGSTDTQYF
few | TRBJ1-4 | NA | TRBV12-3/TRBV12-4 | TGTGCCAGCAGTTATACAACAGGACACAGCGTTGAAAAACTGTTTTTT | CASSYTTGHSVEKLFF
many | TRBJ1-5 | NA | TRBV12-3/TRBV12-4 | TGTGCCAGCAGTCTCCACAACAATCAGCCCCAGCATTTT | CASSLHNNQPQHF
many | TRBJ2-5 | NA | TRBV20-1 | TGCAGTGCTAGGGGCCGGAAGGGAAAAGGGACTGCCCAAGAGACCCAGTACTTC | CSARGRKGKGTAQETQYF
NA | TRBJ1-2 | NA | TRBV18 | TGTGCCAGCTCACCACCGTCGGCAGCCCGCTATGGCTACACCTTC | CASSPPSAARYGYTF
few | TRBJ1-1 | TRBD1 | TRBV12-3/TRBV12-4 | TGTGCCAGCAGTCCCCGCCTGACAGGGTTTCCTTCAATGAACACTGAAGCTTTCTTT | CASSPRLTGFPSMNTEAFF
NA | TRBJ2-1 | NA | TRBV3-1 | TGTGCCAGCAGCCGATTTGTACGGGGCGACAATGAGCAGTTCTTC | CASSRFVRGDNEQFF
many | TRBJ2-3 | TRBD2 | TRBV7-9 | TGTGCCAGCGCGGGGGGGCCGTCTGGGCCAGATACGCAGTATTTT | CASAGGPSGPDTQYF
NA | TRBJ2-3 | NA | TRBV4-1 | TGCGCCAGCAGCCTAGAAGGTAACACAGATACGCAGTATTTT | CASSLEGNTDTQYF
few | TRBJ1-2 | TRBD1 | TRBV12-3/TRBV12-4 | TGTGCCAGCAGTTTAGCGGGACAGGAGTACTATGGCTACACCTTC | CASSLAGQEYYGYTF
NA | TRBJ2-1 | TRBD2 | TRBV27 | TGTGCATCAGTAGCGGGGGGGCCCCCGAATGAGCAGTTCTTC | CASVAGGPPNEQFF
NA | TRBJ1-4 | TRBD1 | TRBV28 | TGTGCCAGCAGTCGAGGGACAGACAATGAAAAACTGTTTTTT | CASSRGTDNEKLFF
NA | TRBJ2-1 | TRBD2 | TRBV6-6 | TGTGCCAGCAGTTACTCGTTCCGGGGGGGGCCCGACAATGAGCAGTTCTTC | CASSYSFRGGPDNEQFF
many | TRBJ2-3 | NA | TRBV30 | TGTGCCTGGAACGTTTTAGGACACGTGGGTTCAGATACGCAGTATTTT | CAWNVLGHVGSDTQYF
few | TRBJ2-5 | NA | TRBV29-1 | TGCAGCGTTGAATACTCGTCCGGCACAGGAGAGACCCAGTACTTC | CSVEYSSGTGETQYF
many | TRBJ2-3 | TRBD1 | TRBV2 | TGTGCCAGAGAGGGACAGGGCACAGATACGCAGTATTTT | CAREGQGTDTQYF
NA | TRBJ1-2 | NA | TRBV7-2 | TGTGCCAGCAGCTTAGGGATCTATGGCTACACCTTC | CASSLGIYGYTF
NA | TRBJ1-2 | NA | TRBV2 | TGTGCCAGCAGTGATGAGTGGGATAAGGATGGCTACACCTTC | CASSDEWDKDGYTF
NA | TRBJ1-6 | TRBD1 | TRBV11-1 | TGTGCCAGCAGCCGGAACGCGGGGACAGAAAATTCACCCCTCCACTTT | CASSRNAGTENSPLHF
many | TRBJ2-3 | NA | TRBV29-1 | TGCAGCGTTTGCGTGGATTCGGATACGCAGTATTTT | CSVCVDSDTQYF
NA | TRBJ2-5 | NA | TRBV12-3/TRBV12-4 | TGTGCCAGCAGTGCCAGAGGGGGGAGTCAAGAGACCCAGTACTTC | CASSARGGSQETQYF
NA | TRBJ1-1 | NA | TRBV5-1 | TGCGCCAGCAGCTTGGCAGGGGAAGCTTTCTTT | CASSLAGEAFF
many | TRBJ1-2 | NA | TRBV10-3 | TGTGCCATCAGTGACAGGGGAAAAGAATCTGGCTACACCTTC | CAISDRGKESGYTF
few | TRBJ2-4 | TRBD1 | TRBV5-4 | TGTGCCAGCAGCCGACAGGGACGAGACATTCAGTACTTC | CASSRQGRDIQYF
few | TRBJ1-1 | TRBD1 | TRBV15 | TGTGCCACCAGCCCTATTCTGACAGGGGCGACTGAAGCTTTCTTT | CATSPILTGATEAFF
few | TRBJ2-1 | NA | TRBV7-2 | TGTGCCAGCACGAGAGCGGGTATCTACAATGAGCAGTTCTTC | CASTRAGIYNEQFF
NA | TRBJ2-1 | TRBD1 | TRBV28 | TGTGCCAGCAGTACCCGACAGGGGTCGACCTCCTACAATGAGCAGTTCTTC | CASSTRQGSTSYNEQFF